Following are 23 T cell receptor beta chains from one sample sequenced in a study of blood T cell repertoires in COVID-19. Assay: immunoSEQ multiplex PCR; the TCRdb copy retains only in-frame clones and omits some. The sample shows 130,000 to 150,000 clones, 84% of them seen only once. Source material: peripheral blood. These receptors all come from a human donor in a cohort sampled during active COVID-19.

This chain connects TRBV4-3 to TRBJ1-4; 10 bases agree with TRBD1. CDR3 length equals 15 residues. Losses at the gene ends were 4 bases for V and 6 bases for J; bases not matched to a gene: 5. In germline, CDR1 is LGHNA, CDR2 YSLEER. CDR3 amino acids: CASSLGGTGDEKLFF. Here the CDR3 DNA reads TGCGCCAGCAGCCTAGGTGGGACAGGGGATGAAAAACTGTTTTTT.

This chain uses TRBV6-2 or TRBV6-3 with TRBJ2-3, with a tentative D call TRBD1 (6 bases). Trimming removed 5 bases at V and 3 bases at J, with 12 bases between. Germline V gives CDR1 MNHEY, CDR2 SVGEGT. The CDR3 extends over 14 amino acids. In nucleotides, the CDR3 is TGTGCCAGCAGTCCCTCAGGACAGACAGATACGCAGTATTTT. As protein: CASSPSGQTDTQYF.

This sequence joins TRBV9 and TRBJ2-1; 9 bases map to TRBD1. The CDR3 covers 15 residues. Germline trimming cut 4 bases from V and 5 bases from J; bases unmatched to any gene: 7. Germline values: CDR1 SGDLS, CDR2 YYNGEE. CDR3 in amino acids: CASSNAGQGDNEQFF. As DNA, the CDR3 is TGTGCCAGCAGCAACGCGGGACAGGGAGACAATGAGCAGTTCTTC. The variable domain in full, with the rest retrieved from reference TRBV9 and TRBJ2-1, is DSGVTQTPKHLITATGQRVTLRCSPRSGDLSVYWYQQSLDQGLQFLIQYYNGEERAKGNILERFSAQQFPDLHSELNLSSLELGDSALYFCASSNAGQGDNEQFFGPGTRLTVL.

The chain employs TRBV5-8 and TRBJ1-5; no definite D call. From germline, CDR1 is SGHTS and CDR2 YDEGEE. The CDR3 spans 20 residues. The germline V and J ends were trimmed by 3 bases and 7 bases, with 32 bases remaining between them. The CDR3, as DNA: TGTGCCAGCAGCTCTTCCTTAACCCTCCGGGAGATCCGATTGGGGCAGCCCCAGCATTTT. It translates to CASSSSLTLREIRLGQPQHF. Looking up the rest from reference TRBV5-8 and TRBJ1-5 gives the full variable domain: EAGVTQSPTHLIKTRGQQATLRCSPISGHTSVYWYQQALGLGLQFLLWYDEGEERNRGNFPPRFSGRQFPNYSSELNVNALELEDSALYLCASSSSLTLREIRLGQPQHFGDGTRLSIL.

The CDR3 nucleotides are TGCGCCAGCAGCCAAGAAAGGGTAAGGGGTAACAATCAGCCCCAGCATTTT. Protein product: CASSQERVRGNNQPQHF. J is TRBJ1-5 and V is TRBV4-1; D is possibly TRBD1 (5 bases). CDR3 length equals 17 residues. Germline CDR1 MGHRA, CDR2 YSYEKL. V lost 0 bases to trimming and J lost 3 bases, with 15 bases between them.

The chain links TRBV18 to TRBJ1-1, with a weak D call TRBD1 (6 bases). This CDR3 has 16 amino acids. V lost 3 bases and J 0 bases, leaving 14 bases between the germline ends. Per germline, CDR1 KGHSH and CDR2 LQKENI. The CDR3 region is CASSPFGGPMNTEAFF. The CDR3 DNA follows: TGTGCCAGCTCACCTTTTGGGGGCCCTATGAACACTGAAGCTTTCTTT.

This sequence joins TRBV11-2 and TRBJ2-3, with 10 bases aligning to TRBD2. Germline-derived CDR1 and CDR2 are SGHAT and FQNNGV. This CDR3 has 15 residues. Losses at the gene ends were 8 bases for V and 6 bases for J; bases not matched to a gene: 11. CDR3 in amino acids: CASLEAGGPVDTQYF. The CDR3 DNA follows: TGTGCCAGCCTAGAAGCGGGGGGGCCGGTCGATACGCAGTATTTT.

The genes are TRBV6-1 and TRBJ1-2; 7 bases are shared with TRBD1. The CDR3 consists of 16 residues. Germline CDR1 and CDR2: MNHNS and SASEGT. The trim removed 1 base at V and 0 bases at J, leaving 5 bases unmatched. In nucleotides, the CDR3 is TGTGCCAGCAGTGAAGTCGGAGGGGGCGCTAACTATGGCTACACCTTC. Its protein product is CASSEVGGGANYGYTF.

This clone was observed a handful of times. This sequence joins TRBV7-3 and TRBJ2-5; 7 positions agree with TRBD1. Germline V gene sequence: CDR1 SGHTA, CDR2 FQGTGA. The CDR3 spans 14 residues. The V gene end was trimmed by 5 bases and the J gene end by 3 bases; junction bases not matched to a gene: 6. The CDR3 loop reads CASSSTGAEETQYF. The CDR3 DNA sequence: TGTGCCAGCAGCAGCACAGGGGCGGAAGAGACCCAGTACTTC.

In this sample, this clone turned up once. The chain recombines TRBV6-5 with TRBJ2-1; the match to TRBD1 covers 10 bases. The V gene end was trimmed by 6 bases and the J gene end by 4 bases; junction bases not matched to a gene: 6. CDR3 size: 15 residues. From germline, CDR1 is MNHEY and CDR2 SVGAGI. Written as DNA, the CDR3 is TGTGCCAGCAGGAGGGACAGGGGCGTTTACAATGAGCAGTTCTTC. It codes for CASRRDRGVYNEQFF.

The chain uses TRBV5-1 and TRBJ1-5; unclear D gene. V shed 4 bases and J shed 4 bases, with 12 bases lying between them. Germline CDR1 and CDR2: SGHRS and YFSETQ. The CDR3 length is 14 residues. The CDR3 loop is CASSPGSGNQPQHF. The CDR3 bases are TGCGCCAGCAGCCCAGGATCGGGGAATCAGCCCCAGCATTTT.

The genes are TRBV11-3 and TRBJ2-1; 8 nucleotides align to TRBD2. The V and J ends lost 5 bases and 5 bases, in that order; junction bases with no gene match: 5. From germline, CDR1 is SGHNT and CDR2 YENEEA. The CDR3 runs 14 residues. DNA for the CDR3: TGTGCCAGCAGCCCGGGACTAGGGAACAATGAGCAGTTCTTC. Its translation: CASSPGLGNNEQFF.

The J gene is TRBJ2-2, the V gene TRBV20-1; perhaps TRBD2 as D (6 bases). With 3 bases removed from V and 7 bases from J, the gap between germline ends came to 15 bases. Germline CDR1 is DFQATT and CDR2 is SNEGSKA (reference sequence). The CDR3 has 14 residues. The CDR3 sequence is CSASTAGGIGELFF. The CDR3 DNA reads as TGCAGTGCTAGTACGGCAGGAGGGATCGGGGAGCTGTTTTTT.

The V gene is TRBV2, the J gene TRBJ1-5, with TRBD1 matching 9 bases. V dropped 4 bases and J dropped 4; count of bases not matched to a gene: 2. The CDR3 is 14 amino acids. CDR1 SNHLY and CDR2 FYNNEI come from the germline V gene. CDR3 bases: TGTGCCAGCAGTGGACAGGGGGTAAATCAGCCCCAGCATTTT. This gives the protein CASSGQGVNQPQHF.

This clone appeared a single time. V is TRBV6-5 and J is TRBJ2-5, with 7 bases that match TRBD1. The V and J ends lost 6 bases and 3 bases, in that order; junction bases with no gene match: 1. Per germline, CDR1 MNHEY and CDR2 SVGAGI. The CDR3 is made up of 12 amino acids. As DNA, the CDR3 is TGTGCCAGCAGCGGGACAGAAGAGACCCAGTACTTC. Amino acid sequence: CASSGTEETQYF.

This clone was detected only a few times. The chain links TRBV28 to TRBJ2-2, with 9 nucleotides matching TRBD1. Germline V gene sequence: CDR1 MDHEN, CDR2 SYDVKM. The CDR3 has 16 amino acids. Trimming at V came to 5 bases and at J to 6 bases, leaving 10 bases not matched to a gene. CDR3 residues: CASSTPGTGSPGELFF. DNA of the CDR3: TGTGCCAGCAGTACCCCCGGGACAGGGTCCCCCGGGGAGCTGTTTTTT.

V usage is TRBV2 and J usage is TRBJ1-4; D possibly corresponds to TRBD1 (5 bases). V lost 6 bases and J 1 base, leaving 6 bases between the germline ends. The germline V gene has CDR1 SNHLY and CDR2 FYNNEI. The CDR3 totals 13 residues. The CDR3 region has the DNA TGTGCCAGCAGGGGGGGAACTAATGAAAAACTGTTTTTT. It specifies CASRGGTNEKLFF.

The chain employs TRBV2 and TRBJ2-7, with a possible D match to TRBD1 (5 bases). Trimming pared 0 bases from V and 4 bases from J, leaving 10 bases between. This CDR3 contains 14 residues. Germline V gives CDR1 SNHLY, CDR2 FYNNEI. The CDR3 reads CASSEAKTEYEQYF. Written as DNA, the CDR3 is TGTGCCAGCAGTGAAGCGAAGACAGAATACGAGCAGTACTTC.

This CDR3 reads CATSPTGSDNSPLHF. CDR3 sequence (DNA): TGTGCCACCAGCCCGACAGGGTCTGATAATTCACCCCTCCACTTT. The chain links TRBV24-1 to TRBJ1-6, with 7 bases identical to TRBD1. This CDR3 comprises 15 residues. The V and J ends lost 7 bases and 5 bases, in that order; junction bases with no gene match: 7. The germline gives CDR1 KGHDR, CDR2 SFDVKD.

CDR3: CASNPREGSLAGQFF. CDR3 DNA: TGTGCCAGCAACCCCCGGGAGGGGTCCCTGGCTGGGCAGTTCTTC. V is TRBV6-6 and J is TRBJ2-1, with 8 nucleotides matching TRBD2. With V trimmed by 7 bases and J by 12 bases, 17 bases remained unmatched. Germline CDR1 and CDR2: MNHNY and SVGAGI (reference sequence). CDR3 size: 15 residues.

The chain links TRBV15 to TRBJ1-2; D is perhaps TRBD1 (5 bases). The CDR3 length is 14 residues. CDR1 is LNHNV, CDR2 YYDKDF, per germline (reference sequence). The germline V and J ends were trimmed by 4 bases and 0 bases, with 9 bases remaining between them. The CDR3 loop reads CATSTSGTNYGYTF. In nucleotides, the CDR3 is TGTGCCACCAGCACATCAGGGACTAACTATGGCTACACCTTC.

V is TRBV19 and J is TRBJ2-5, with 7 nucleotides matching TRBD1. Per the germline V gene, CDR1 is LNHDA and CDR2 is SQIVND (reference sequence). Trimming removed 6 bases from V and 4 bases from J; junction bases left unmatched: 2. CDR3 length: 12 residues. The CDR3 sequence: CASSAGGETQYF. CDR3 DNA sequence: TGTGCCAGTAGCGCAGGGGGAGAGACCCAGTACTTC.

The J gene is TRBJ1-3, the V gene TRBV19; D is ambiguous. The ends were cut back, 6 bases at V and 0 bases at J, with 12 bases in the middle. This CDR3 is 15 amino acids long. The germline V gene encodes CDR1 LNHDA and CDR2 SQIVND (reference sequence). The chain's CDR3 is CASRSRSLSGNTIYF. CDR3 bases: TGTGCCAGTAGATCGAGAAGCCTCTCTGGAAACACCATATATTTT.